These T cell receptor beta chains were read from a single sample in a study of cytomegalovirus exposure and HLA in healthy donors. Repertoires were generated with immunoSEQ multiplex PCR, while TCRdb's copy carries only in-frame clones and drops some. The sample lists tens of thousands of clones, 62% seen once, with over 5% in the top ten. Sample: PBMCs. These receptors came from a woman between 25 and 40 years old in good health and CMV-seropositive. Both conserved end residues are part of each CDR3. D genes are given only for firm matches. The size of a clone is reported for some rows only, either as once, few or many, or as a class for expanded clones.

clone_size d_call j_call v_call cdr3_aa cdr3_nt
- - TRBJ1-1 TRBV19 CASSPAGFNTEAFF TGTGCCAGTAGCCCCGCCGGGTTCAACACTGAAGCTTTCTTT
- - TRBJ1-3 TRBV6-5 CASRRSGLSGNTIYF TGTGCCAGCAGGCGGTCAGGGCTCTCTGGAAACACCATATATTTT
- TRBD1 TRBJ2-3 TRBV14 CASSAGTGLLADTQYF TGTGCCAGCAGCGCCGGGACAGGGCTATTGGCAGATACGCAGTATTTT
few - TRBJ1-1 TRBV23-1 CASSSRAGLKTEAFF TGCGCCAGCAGTTCTCGAGCGGGGCTGAAAACTGAAGCTTTCTTT
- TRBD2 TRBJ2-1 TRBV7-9 CASSPSGGEYNEQFF TGTGCCAGCAGCCCTAGCGGGGGGGAATACAATGAGCAGTTCTTC
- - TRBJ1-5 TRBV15 CAASGELHQPQHF TGTGCCGCCTCGGGGGAGCTTCATCAGCCCCAGCATTTT
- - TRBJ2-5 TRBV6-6 CASSGPEGGPRETQYF TGTGCCAGCAGCGGCCCCGAGGGAGGCCCACGGGAGACCCAGTACTTC
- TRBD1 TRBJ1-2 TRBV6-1 CASTRTGENYGYTF TGTGCCAGCACCAGGACAGGGGAAAACTATGGCTACACCTTC
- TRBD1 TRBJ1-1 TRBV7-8 CASSLMGQLNTEAFF TGTGCCAGCAGCTTAATGGGACAGCTGAACACTGAAGCTTTCTTT
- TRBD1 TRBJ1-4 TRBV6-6 CASGTQGGNEKLFF TGTGCCAGCGGGACCCAGGGGGGTAATGAAAAACTGTTTTTT
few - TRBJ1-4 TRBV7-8 CASSFRVGEKLFF TGTGCCAGCAGCTTTCGGGTTGGAGAAAAACTGTTTTTT
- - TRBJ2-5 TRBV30 CAWSVTRRETQYF TGTGCCTGGAGTGTAACCCGCCGGGAGACCCAGTACTTC
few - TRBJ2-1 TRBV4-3 CASSQDQGILGNEQFF TGCGCCAGCAGCCAAGATCAGGGTATTCTCGGGAATGAGCAGTTCTTC
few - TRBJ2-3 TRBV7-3 CASSLTGLTTLPSDTQYF TGTGCCAGCAGCTTAACGGGTCTGACTACCCTGCCTTCAGATACGCAGTATTTT
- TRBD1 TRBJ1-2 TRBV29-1 CSVDTDRTIYGYTF TGCAGCGTTGACACGGACAGGACGATCTATGGCTACACCTTC